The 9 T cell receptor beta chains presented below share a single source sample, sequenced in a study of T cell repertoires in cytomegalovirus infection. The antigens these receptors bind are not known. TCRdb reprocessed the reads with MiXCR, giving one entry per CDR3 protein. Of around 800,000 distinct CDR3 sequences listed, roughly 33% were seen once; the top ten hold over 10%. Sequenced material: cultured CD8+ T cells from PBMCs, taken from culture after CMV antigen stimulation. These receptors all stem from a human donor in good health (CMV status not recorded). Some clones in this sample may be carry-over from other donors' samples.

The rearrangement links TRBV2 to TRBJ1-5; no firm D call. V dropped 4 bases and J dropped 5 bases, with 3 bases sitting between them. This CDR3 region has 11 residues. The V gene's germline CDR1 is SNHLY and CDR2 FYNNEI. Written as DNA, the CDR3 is TGTGCCAGCAGTGCCCATCAGCCCCAGCATTTT. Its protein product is CASSAHQPQHF.

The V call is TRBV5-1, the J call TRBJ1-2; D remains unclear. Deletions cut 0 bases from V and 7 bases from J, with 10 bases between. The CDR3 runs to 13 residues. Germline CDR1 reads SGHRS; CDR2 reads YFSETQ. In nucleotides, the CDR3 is TGCGCCAGCAGCTTGGAAACCGAGCCTGGCTACACCTTC. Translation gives CASSLETEPGYTF.

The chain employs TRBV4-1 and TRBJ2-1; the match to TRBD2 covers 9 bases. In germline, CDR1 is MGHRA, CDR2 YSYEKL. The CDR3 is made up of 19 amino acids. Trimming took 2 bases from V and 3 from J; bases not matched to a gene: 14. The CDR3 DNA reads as TGCGCCAGCAGCCAAAGTGGGCTAGCGGGGCGACACTACTACAATGAGCAGTTCTTC. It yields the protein CASSQSGLAGRHYYNEQFF.

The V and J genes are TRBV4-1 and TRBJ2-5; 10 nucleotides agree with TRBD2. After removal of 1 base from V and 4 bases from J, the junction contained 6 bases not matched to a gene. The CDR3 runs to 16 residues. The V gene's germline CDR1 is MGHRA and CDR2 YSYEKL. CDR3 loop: CASSQGSGGEVETQYF. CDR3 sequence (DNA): TGCGCCAGCAGCCAAGGAAGCGGGGGGGAGGTAGAGACCCAGTACTTC.

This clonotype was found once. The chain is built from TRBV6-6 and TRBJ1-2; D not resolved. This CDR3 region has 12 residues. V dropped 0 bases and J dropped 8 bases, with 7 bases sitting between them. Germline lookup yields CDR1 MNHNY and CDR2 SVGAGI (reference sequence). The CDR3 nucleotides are TGTGCCAGCAGTTACTCGGCGAGGGGCTACACCTTC. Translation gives CASSYSARGYTF.

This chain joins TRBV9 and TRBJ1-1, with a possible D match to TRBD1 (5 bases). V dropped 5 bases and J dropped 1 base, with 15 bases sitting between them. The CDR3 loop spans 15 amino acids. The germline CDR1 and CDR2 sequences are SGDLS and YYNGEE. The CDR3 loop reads CASSPREVANTEAFF. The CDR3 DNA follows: TGTGCCAGCAGTCCCAGGGAAGTCGCGAACACTGAAGCTTTCTTT. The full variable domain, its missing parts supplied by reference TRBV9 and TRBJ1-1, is DSGVTQTPKHLITATGQRVTLRCSPRSGDLSVYWYQQSLDQGLQFLIQYYNGEERAKGNILERFSAQQFPDLHSELNLSSLELGDSALYFCASSPREVANTEAFFGQGTRLTVV.

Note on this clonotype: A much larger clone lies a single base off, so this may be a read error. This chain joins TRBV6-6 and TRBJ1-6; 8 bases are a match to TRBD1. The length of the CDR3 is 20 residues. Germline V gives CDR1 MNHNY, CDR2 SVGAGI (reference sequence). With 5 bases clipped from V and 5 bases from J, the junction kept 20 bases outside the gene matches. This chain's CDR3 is CASSPRQGRSTTANNSPLHF. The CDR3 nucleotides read TGTGCCAGCAGTCCAAGACAGGGGCGATCCACTACGGCGAATAATTCACCCCTCCACTTT.

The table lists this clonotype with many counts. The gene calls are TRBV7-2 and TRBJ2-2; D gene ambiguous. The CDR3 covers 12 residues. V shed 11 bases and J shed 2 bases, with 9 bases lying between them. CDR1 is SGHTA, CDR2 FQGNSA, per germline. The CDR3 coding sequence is TGTGCCCCGTTTGGCAACACCGGGGAGCTGTTTTTT. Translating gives CAPFGNTGELFF.

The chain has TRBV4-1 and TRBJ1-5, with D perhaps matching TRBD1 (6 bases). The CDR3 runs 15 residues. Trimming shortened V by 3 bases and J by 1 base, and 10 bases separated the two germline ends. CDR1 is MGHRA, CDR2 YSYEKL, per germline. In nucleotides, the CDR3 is TGCGCCAGCAGCCAGGAACAGGGAAGCAATCAGCCCCAGCATTTT. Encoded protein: CASSQEQGSNQPQHF.